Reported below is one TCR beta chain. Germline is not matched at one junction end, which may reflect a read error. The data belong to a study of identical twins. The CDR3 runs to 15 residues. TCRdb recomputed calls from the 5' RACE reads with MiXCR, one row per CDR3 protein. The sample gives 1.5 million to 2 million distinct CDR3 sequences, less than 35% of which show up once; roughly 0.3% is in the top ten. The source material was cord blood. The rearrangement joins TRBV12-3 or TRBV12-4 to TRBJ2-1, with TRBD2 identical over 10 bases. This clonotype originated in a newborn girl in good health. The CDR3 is CASSLSGRAYDEQFF. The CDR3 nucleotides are TGTGCCAGCAGTTTAAGCGGGAGGGCCTACGATGAGCAGTTCTTC.